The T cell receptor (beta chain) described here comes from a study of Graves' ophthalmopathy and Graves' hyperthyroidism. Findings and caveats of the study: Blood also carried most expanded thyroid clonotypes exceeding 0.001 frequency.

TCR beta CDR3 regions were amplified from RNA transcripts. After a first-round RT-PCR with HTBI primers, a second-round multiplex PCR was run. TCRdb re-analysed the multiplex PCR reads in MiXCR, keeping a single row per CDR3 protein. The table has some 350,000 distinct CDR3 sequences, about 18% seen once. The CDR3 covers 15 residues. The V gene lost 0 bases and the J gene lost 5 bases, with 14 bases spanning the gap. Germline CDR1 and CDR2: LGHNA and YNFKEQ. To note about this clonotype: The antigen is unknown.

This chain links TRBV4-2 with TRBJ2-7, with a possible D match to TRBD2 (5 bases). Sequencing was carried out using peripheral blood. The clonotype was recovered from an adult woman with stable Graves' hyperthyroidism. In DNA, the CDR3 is TGTGCCAGCAGCCAAGATTTTGTGGGAGCGAACGAGCAGTACTTC. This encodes CASSQDFVGANEQYF.